This entry concerns a single T cell receptor (beta chain). Its target is unknown. The entry originates in a study of cytomegalovirus exposure and HLA in healthy donors. As for the study in general: About 80 million unique TCR sequences came from HLA-typed donors in an early release.

The CDR3 runs 17 residues. Germline loops: CDR1 SGHTA, CDR2 FQGNSA. V lost 3 bases, J lost 0 bases, and 15 bases lay in between. The study ran its PCR with 60 Vbeta and 13 Jbeta primers. Some clones are missing from TCRdb's copy, which holds only in-frame ones; the method was immunoSEQ multiplex PCR. The repertoire consists of some 150,000 clones, with approximately 80% occurring once and the leading ten covering approximately 7%. General study findings and limits: Later, an analysis found that common viral pathogens appeared to be linked with several of the most significant clusters. Across donors, most TCRs were seen rarely, yet some public ones were widespread. Owing to their indistinguishability, certain V segments, notably TRBV6-2 and TRBV6-3, were excluded.

The chain recombines TRBV7-2 with TRBJ2-1; tentative D call: TRBD2 (6 bases). The sequence derives from a woman in her twenties or thirties in good health and CMV-seropositive. What was sequenced was PBMCs. The DNA for the CDR3 is TGTGCCAGCAGCTTTAAAGTAGTGGGACTCTCCTACAATGAGCAGTTCTTC. This sequence encodes CASSFKVVGLSYNEQFF.